This T cell receptor (beta chain) appears in the sequencing data of a study of long-term antiretroviral therapy in people with HIV. Findings and caveats of the study: Although diversity increased after ART, it remained lower than in transplant donor controls. Relative to control repertoires, HIV repertoires exhibited narrower CDR3 length ranges.

The CDR3 is made up of 15 amino acids. The junction had 3 bases not matched to a gene; V was cut back by 1 base and J by 2 bases. Germline values: CDR1 SGHRS, CDR2 YFSETQ. As concerns this clone: Antigen unknown.

Survey level was the resolution at which the v3.0 immunoSEQ assay ran. Sequencing used immunoSEQ multiplex PCR; TCRdb keeps in-frame clones, though not all of them. Among tens of thousands of clones listed, roughly 88% were seen once. At least one PBMC sample before ART and at least two after were required. The sample in question was unsorted PBMCs, obtained 0.8 years before starting antiretroviral therapy. The source is a man younger than 30 with HIV. This sequence joins TRBV5-1 and TRBJ1-2, with TRBD1 matching over 9 bases. This CDR3 reads CASSLRGTGNYGYTF. The DNA for the CDR3 is TGCGCCAGCAGCTTGAGGGGGACAGGGAACTATGGCTACACCTTC.